What follows are 11 T cell receptor beta chains derived from one specimen sequenced in a study of shared clonotypes between healthy human individuals. Profiled with immunoSEQ multiplex PCR; TCRdb holds only in-frame clones, not every one. There are about 520,000 clones in the sample; around 73% occur only once, and 12% lies in the top ten. The sequenced material came from PBMCs. The receptors shown here come from a woman aged 40 to 50 in good health. Some clones in this sample may be carry-over from other donors' samples.

The chain recombines TRBV7-6 with TRBJ2-2, with 10 bases aligning to TRBD1. The CDR3 runs 15 residues. Germline V gene data show CDR1 as SGHVS and CDR2 as FNYEAQ. The trim removed 3 bases at V and 5 bases at J, leaving 3 bases unmatched. CDR3 sequence: CASSFRDRGTGELFF. DNA for the CDR3: TGTGCCAGCAGCTTTCGGGACAGGGGAACCGGGGAGCTGTTTTTT.

About this clone: At one end, the junction sequence differs from germline, possibly due to a read error. V and J are TRBV28 and TRBJ2-7; 8 bases fit TRBD1. Germline CDR1 is MDHEN and CDR2 is SYDVKM. This CDR3 is built from 16 residues. The CDR3 reads CASSSSGTGIHYERYF. The CDR3 DNA follows: TGTGCCAGCAGTTCCTCCGGGACAGGTATACACTACGAGCGGTACTTC.

This clone came up many times. The V gene is TRBV6-4, the J gene TRBJ2-1; TRBD2 is a possible D gene (6 bases). Germline CDR1 MRHNA, CDR2 SNTAGT. The V end lost 0 bases, the J end lost 7 bases, and 10 bases lay between the germline ends. This CDR3 region has 14 residues. The CDR3 loop reads CASSDSREANEQFF. DNA for the CDR3: TGTGCCAGCAGTGACTCGCGGGAAGCGAATGAGCAGTTCTTC.

In regard to this clone: The same CDR3 also results from other DNA sequences found in this sample. The chain has TRBV18 and TRBJ2-1; the match to TRBD2 covers 8 bases. Looked up from germline, CDR1 is KGHSH and CDR2 is LQKENI. The V segment lost 2 bases and the J segment 4 bases; nucleotides outside the gene matches: 4. The CDR3 is made up of 15 amino acids. CDR3 sequence reads: CASSPGLAGYNEQFF. In DNA, the CDR3 is TGTGCCAGCTCACCAGGGCTAGCGGGTTACAATGAGCAGTTCTTC.

This clone was counted only a few times. The J gene is TRBJ2-7, the V gene TRBV7-8; 11 nucleotides agree with TRBD1. V shed 3 bases and J 5 bases; nucleotides not matched to a gene: 6. This CDR3 is built from 15 residues. Germline values: CDR1 SGHVS, CDR2 FQNEAQ. The CDR3 nucleotides are TGTGCCAGCAGCTTGGTGGGACAGGGGGTTAACGAGCAGTACTTC. Protein sequence: CASSLVGQGVNEQYF.

The chain links TRBV28 to TRBJ2-7, with TRBD2 matching over 11 bases. This CDR3 spans 19 amino acids. J was trimmed by 2 bases and V by 5 bases; bases with no gene match: 17. Germline V gene lookup returns CDR1 MDHEN and CDR2 SYDVKM. The CDR3 protein is CASSPGGRGLAGMTYEQYF. CDR3 nucleotides: TGTGCCAGCAGTCCGGGGGGGCGCGGACTAGCGGGTATGACCTACGAGCAGTACTTC. The variable domain in full, completed from reference TRBV28 and TRBJ2-7, reads DVKVTQSSRYLVKRTGEKVFLECVQDMDHENMFWYRQDPGLGLRLIYFSYDVKMKEKGDIPEGYSVSREKKERFSLILESASTNQTSMYLCASSPGGRGLAGMTYEQYFGPGTRLTVT.

In this sample, this clone turned up a few times. This chain uses TRBV18 with TRBJ1-1; D call uncertain. Trimming took off 8 bases at V and 0 bases at J, with 13 bases between the two ends. Germline-derived CDR1 and CDR2 are KGHSH and LQKENI. The CDR3 runs 14 residues. The CDR3 here is CASTSGFMNTEAFF. In nucleotides, the CDR3 is TGTGCCAGCACCTCGGGTTTCATGAACACTGAAGCTTTCTTT.

This chain uses TRBV11-3 with TRBJ2-5; D is possibly TRBD1 (5 bases). The V end lost 5 bases, the J end lost 0 bases, and 13 bases lay between the germline ends. The CDR3 has 15 amino acids. Per the germline V gene, CDR1 is SGHNT and CDR2 is YENEEA. The CDR3 DNA is TGTGCCAGCAGCCCAGCCCAGGGAAACCAAGAGACCCAGTACTTC. Protein sequence: CASSPAQGNQETQYF.

The CDR3 here is CASSDTTLAEQYF. The CDR3, as DNA: TGTGCCAGCAGTGACACGACACTTGCCGAGCAGTACTTC. This chain links TRBV6-1 with TRBJ2-7; D is unresolved. CDR3 length: 13 amino acids. Germline loops: CDR1 MNHNS, CDR2 SASEGT. V was clipped by 3 bases and J by 6 bases, with 12 bases between them.

This chain joins TRBV10-3 and TRBJ2-2, with TRBD2 matching over 7 bases. With V trimmed by 8 bases and J by 4 bases, 7 bases remained unmatched. Looked up from germline, CDR1 is ENHRY and CDR2 is SYGVKD. The CDR3 is 14 amino acids. CDR3 protein: CAIRAGGGTGELFF. The CDR3 DNA sequence: TGTGCCATCCGAGCTGGCGGGGGCACCGGGGAGCTGTTTTTT.

Points on this clone: A much larger clone lies one base from this, so it may be a read error. The chain combines TRBV4-1 with TRBJ2-7; 8 bases fit TRBD1. The CDR3 contains 14 residues. CDR1 MGHRA and CDR2 YSYEKL come from the germline V gene. V was clipped by 3 bases and J by 2 bases; unmatched bases: 3. CDR3 nucleotide sequence: TGCGCCAGCAGCCACCGGGACAGGACCTACGAGCAGTACTTC. Its translation: CASSHRDRTYEQYF.